These 25 T cell receptor beta chains came from one sample sequenced in a study of blood T cells in healthy people across ages. A sample-barcoded 5' primer and a J-beta primer mix were used in a second PCR of roughly 7 to 12 cycles. TCRdb used MiXCR to reprocess the 5' RACE reads, holding one entry per CDR3 protein. The table has 1.5 million to 2 million distinct CDR3 sequences, about 50% seen once. The material sequenced was blood. The receptor set was obtained from a woman aged 40 to 50 in good health.

Only a few counts were recorded for this clonotype. The chain couples TRBV29-1 to TRBJ2-5; 9 nucleotides match TRBD2. Germline V gene data show CDR1 as SQVTM and CDR2 as ANQGSEA. V trimming: 6 bases; J trimming: 5 bases; junction bases outside the gene matches: 10. This CDR3 is 14 amino acids long. Here the CDR3 reads CSVERRLAGETQYF. CDR3 nucleotides: TGCAGCGTCGAGCGGAGGCTAGCGGGGGAGACCCAGTACTTC.

The J gene is TRBJ1-2, the V gene TRBV20-1; D gene uncertain. V lost 0 bases, J lost 3 bases, and 17 bases lay in between. Per germline, CDR1 DFQATT and CDR2 SNEGSKA (reference sequence). This CDR3 has 16 amino acids. The CDR3 DNA is TGCAGTGCTAGAGATCAGGCACTCGGTTCGGACTATGGCTACACCTTC. Its protein is CSARDQALGSDYGYTF.

This clonotype was detected ten times or more. The chain uses TRBV25-1 and TRBJ2-5, with D perhaps matching TRBD1 (5 bases). Trimming pared 8 bases from V and 3 bases from J, leaving 10 bases between. Germline V gene lookup returns CDR1 MGHDK and CDR2 SYGVNS. This CDR3 has 12 amino acids. The DNA for the CDR3 is TGTGCCAGCCGGAGCAGGGAAGAGACCCAGTACTTC. It specifies CASRSREETQYF.

CDR3 sequence (DNA): TGTGCCAGCAGTTCCTTAGCGGGGTCACAAGAGACCCAGTACTTC. This translates into CASSSLAGSQETQYF. The J gene is TRBJ2-5, the V gene TRBV28; 8 bases map to TRBD2. Germline assignment: CDR1 MDHEN and CDR2 SYDVKM. The CDR3 runs to 15 residues. The J segment lost 2 bases and the V segment lost 4 bases, leaving 6 bases of the junction unmatched.

This clonotype was seen repeatedly, ten times or more. This chain links TRBV27 with TRBJ2-3; tentatively, D is TRBD2 (6 bases). CDR1 is MNHEY, CDR2 SMNVEV, per germline (reference sequence). The CDR3 is 14 amino acids. Trimming stripped 4 bases from V and 5 bases from J, with 13 bases between. CDR3: CASSYAGRLDTQYF. The CDR3 DNA follows: TGTGCCAGCAGTTATGCGGGGAGGCTAGATACGCAGTATTTT.

This rearrangement joins TRBV5-1 to TRBJ1-5; D is unresolved. CDR1 is SGHRS and CDR2 is YFSETQ in the germline V gene. The V end lost 3 bases, the J end lost 5 bases, and 9 bases lay between the germline ends. CDR3 size: 13 residues. The CDR3 reads CASSSIPDQPQHF. CDR3 DNA: TGCGCCAGCAGCTCAATCCCCGATCAGCCCCAGCATTTT.

The table lists this clonotype with a few counts. V gene TRBV5-5 combines with J gene TRBJ2-1; perhaps D is TRBD1 or TRBD2 (5 bases each). Germline V lookup: CDR1 SGHKS, CDR2 YYEKEE (reference sequence). Trimming removed 1 base at V and 7 bases at J, with 12 bases between. The CDR3 consists of 14 residues. The CDR3 bases are TGTGCCAGCAGCTTGTATGCAGGGAGTAATGAGCAGTTCTTC. Its protein is CASSLYAGSNEQFF.

The rearrangement joins TRBV29-1 to TRBJ2-5; tentative D call: TRBD2 (7 bases). This CDR3 is 13 amino acids long. Germline V gives CDR1 SQVTM, CDR2 ANQGSEA. The V end was cut by 6 bases, the J end by 2 bases, with 13 bases between. The CDR3 protein is CSVRGGDQETQYF. DNA for the CDR3: TGCAGCGTCCGAGGGGGGGATCAAGAGACCCAGTACTTC.

This rearrangement joins TRBV12-3 or TRBV12-4 to TRBJ1-5; weak D call: TRBD1 (5 bases). V dropped 1 base and J dropped 3 bases, with 7 bases sitting between them. The CDR3 runs to 14 residues. The CDR3 nucleotides read TGTGCCAGCAGTTTAGTGGGGCTCAATCAGCCCCAGCATTTT. Its protein product is CASSLVGLNQPQHF.

This clonotype was detected only a few times. The chain uses TRBV20-1 and TRBJ2-3, with D maybe TRBD1 (5 bases). V was clipped by 6 bases and J by 3 bases, with 13 bases between them. Germline CDR1 is DFQATT and CDR2 is SNEGSKA (reference sequence). CDR3 size: 13 residues. In DNA, the CDR3 is TGCAGTGCCCAGGGATGGCGGACAGATACGCAGTATTTT. This translates into CSAQGWRTDTQYF.

A word on this clonotype: The junction differs from germline at one of its ends, possibly a read error. The chain has TRBV10-3 and TRBJ1-1; possible D gene TRBD1, 5 bases. This CDR3 is built from 14 residues. Germline V CDR1 and CDR2: ENHRY, SYGVKD. The chain's CDR3 is CAISELSGATEAFF. In DNA form, the CDR3 reads TGTGCCATTAGTGAGCTGAGTGGGGCCACTGAAGCTTTCTTT.

This chain connects TRBV4-3 to TRBJ1-4; 9 positions match TRBD1. This CDR3 is built from 15 residues. Germline lookup yields CDR1 LGHNA and CDR2 YSLEER. V was pared by 1 base and J by 4 bases, with 1 base of the junction left unmatched. The CDR3 DNA is TGCGCCAGCAGCCAAGGGGACAGGGATAATGAAAAACTGTTTTTT. Its protein product is CASSQGDRDNEKLFF.

The table lists this clonotype with many counts. The chain links TRBV29-1 to TRBJ2-5; 8 nucleotides align to TRBD1. CDR3 length: 12 amino acids. Germline CDR1 reads SQVTM; CDR2 reads ANQGSEA. The J segment lost 6 bases and the V segment lost 6 bases, leaving 6 bases of the junction unmatched. The chain's CDR3 is CSVGQVGKTQYF. CDR3 sequence (DNA): TGCAGCGTGGGACAGGTTGGGAAGACCCAGTACTTC.

This rearrangement joins TRBV6-5 to TRBJ1-2, with D perhaps TRBD1 (6 bases). CDR3 length: 15 amino acids. Germline V CDR1 and CDR2: MNHEY, SVGAGI. V lost 2 bases and J lost 7, with 17 bases in between. This CDR3 is CASSYHRTVVGGYTF. The DNA of the CDR3 is TGTGCCAGCAGTTACCATAGGACAGTAGTAGGTGGCTACACCTTC.

This clonotype turned up a few times. This rearrangement joins TRBV5-1 to TRBJ2-4; a weak D match, TRBD1 (5 bases). The J call may be wrong; the DNA end is better matched by TRBJ2-7. This CDR3 contains 14 residues. Germline CDR1 SGHRS, CDR2 YFSETQ. The CDR3 loop reads CASSLGAGRNEQYF. The CDR3 nucleotides read TGCGCCAGCAGCTTGGGGGCAGGGCGAAACGAGCAGTACTTC.

The chain is built from TRBV20-1 and TRBJ1-2; D is unresolved. This CDR3 is built from 12 residues. Between the trimmed V and J ends, which lost 5 bases and 6 bases, there was a span of 13 bases. CDR1 is DFQATT and CDR2 is SNEGSKA in the germline V gene (reference sequence). The CDR3: CSAGDSFNGYTF. CDR3 sequence (DNA): TGCAGTGCTGGGGATAGTTTTAATGGCTACACCTTC.

CDR3 residues: CATTGTSGAGEETQYF. CDR3 DNA sequence: TGTGCCACAACCGGGACTAGCGGGGCCGGAGAAGAGACCCAGTACTTC. V and J are TRBV7-9 and TRBJ2-4, with 13 bases matching TRBD2. The J call is uncertain, as TRBJ2-5 better fits the DNA end. There are 16 residues in the CDR3. Per germline, CDR1 SEHNR and CDR2 FQNEAQ (reference sequence).

The chain has TRBV7-9 and TRBJ2-5; 11 bases match TRBD2. This CDR3 region has 16 residues. The junction had 3 bases not matched to a gene; V was cut back by 3 bases and J by 0 bases. Germline values: CDR1 SEHNR, CDR2 FQNEAQ (reference sequence). As DNA, the CDR3 is TGTGCCAGCAGCTTTGGTAGCGGGGGGGACCAAGAGACCCAGTACTTC. Translated, it gives CASSFGSGGDQETQYF.

This clonotype occurred a few times. The CDR3 DNA reads TGTGCCAGCAGTATGCCCCGGGGGGTGCCAGCTGTTGAGCAGTTCTTC. Encoded protein: CASSMPRGVPAVEQFF. The chain combines TRBV27 with TRBJ2-1; TRBD2 matches 7 bases. Unmatched junction bases numbered 16, after V lost 5 bases and J lost 9 bases. This CDR3 is built from 16 residues. Germline-derived CDR1 and CDR2 are MNHEY and SMNVEV (reference sequence).

The chain employs TRBV28 and TRBJ1-2; D gene uncertain. The CDR3 totals 13 residues. V was trimmed by 3 bases and J by 4 bases, leaving 9 bases between them. The germline V gene encodes CDR1 MDHEN and CDR2 SYDVKM. The chain's CDR3 is CASSLGNLYGYTF. CDR3 DNA: TGTGCCAGCAGTTTGGGGAACCTCTATGGCTACACCTTC.

The chain employs TRBV11-2 and TRBJ2-1, with D perhaps given as TRBD1 or TRBD2 (5 bases each). Trimming shortened V by 3 bases and J by 9 bases, and 18 bases separated the two germline ends. CDR1 SGHAT and CDR2 FQNNGV come from the germline V gene. CDR3 length: 15 residues. The CDR3 nucleotides are TGTGCCAGCAGCTTCTTCGTTACAGGAGGCGCTGAGCAGTTCTTC. Amino acid sequence: CASSFFVTGGAEQFF.

The chain recombines TRBV5-1 with TRBJ2-7, with D uncertain. The CDR3 is made up of 18 amino acids. Germline assignment: CDR1 SGHRS and CDR2 YFSETQ. Deletions cut 0 bases from V and 7 bases from J, with 26 bases between. CDR3 nucleotides: TGCGCCAGCAGCTTGGCCGACGGACGACCCTCCTCCTACAATGAGCAGTACTTC. Protein: CASSLADGRPSSYNEQYF.

The chain recombines TRBV6-1 with TRBJ1-1; no definite D call. The V end lost 6 bases, the J end lost 5 bases, and 25 bases lay between the germline ends. This CDR3 is 17 amino acids long. The germline CDR1 and CDR2 sequences are MNHNS and SASEGT. The CDR3 is CASSAPGYNPRRTEAFF. The DNA for the CDR3 is TGTGCCAGCAGCGCACCGGGCTATAACCCAAGAAGGACTGAAGCTTTCTTT.

This clonotype was observed a handful of times. The chain combines TRBV12-3 or TRBV12-4 with TRBJ1-2; perhaps TRBD1 as D (6 bases). The V and J ends lost 0 bases and 8 bases respectively, with 13 bases between them. CDR3 length: 14 residues. The CDR3 DNA reads as TGTGCCAGCAGTTTAGCAACCGGGACATCAGGCTACACCTTC. It yields the protein CASSLATGTSGYTF.

A remark on this clonotype: Given a much more abundant clone one base away, this may be a read error. The chain employs TRBV4-2 and TRBJ1-2; no definite D call. Germline CDR1 LGHNA, CDR2 YNFKEQ. Trimming cost V 0 bases and J 7 bases, with 3 bases left between them. CDR3 length: 11 residues. Written as DNA, the CDR3 is TGTGCCAGCAGCCAAGATAGTGGCTACACCTTC. Translation gives CASSQDSGYTF.